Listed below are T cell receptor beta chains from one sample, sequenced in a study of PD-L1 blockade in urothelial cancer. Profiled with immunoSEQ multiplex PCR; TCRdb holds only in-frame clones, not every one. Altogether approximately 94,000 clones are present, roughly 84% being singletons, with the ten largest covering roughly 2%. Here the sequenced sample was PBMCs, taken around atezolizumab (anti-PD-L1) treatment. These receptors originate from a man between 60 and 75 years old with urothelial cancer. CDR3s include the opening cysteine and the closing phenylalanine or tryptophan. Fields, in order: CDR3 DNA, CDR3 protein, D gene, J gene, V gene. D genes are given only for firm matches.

cdr3_nt: TGTGCCAGCAGCGCGACTAGCGGGGGGGTTTTAAATGAGCAGTTCTTC
cdr3_aa: CASSATSGGVLNEQFF
d_call: TRBD2
j_call: TRBJ2-1
v_call: TRBV6-4

cdr3_nt: TGTGCCAGCAGCCCGGACGGGGCTAGCGGAGCCTACGAGCAGTACTTC
cdr3_aa: CASSPDGASGAYEQYF
d_call: TRBD2
j_call: TRBJ2-7
v_call: TRBV5-4

cdr3_nt: TGTGCCTGGCCCCGGGGCGGGGAGCTGTTTTTT
cdr3_aa: CAWPRGGELFF
d_call: .
j_call: TRBJ2-2
v_call: TRBV30

cdr3_nt: TGCGCCAGCAGCCAGGGCGGGGGCGGGGATGAGCAGTTCTTC
cdr3_aa: CASSQGGGGDEQFF
d_call: .
j_call: TRBJ2-1
v_call: TRBV4-3

cdr3_nt: TGTGCCTGGGGAGACACGGGACAGTTCTCGAATTTT
cdr3_aa: CAWGDTGQFSNF
d_call: TRBD1
j_call: TRBJ2-3
v_call: TRBV30

cdr3_nt: TGCGCCAGCAGCTTGTCCAGTCAAGAGACCCAGTACTTC
cdr3_aa: CASSLSSQETQYF
d_call: .
j_call: TRBJ2-5
v_call: TRBV5-1

cdr3_nt: TGTGCCAGCAGCGTCGGGACTTCCCCCAGCGAGCAGTACTTC
cdr3_aa: CASSVGTSPSEQYF
d_call: .
j_call: TRBJ2-7
v_call: TRBV9

cdr3_nt: TGTGCCAGCAGCGCACTCAGGACTAGCGGGATCGAAGATACGCAGTATTTT
cdr3_aa: CASSALRTSGIEDTQYF
d_call: TRBD2
j_call: TRBJ2-3
v_call: TRBV9

cdr3_nt: TGTGCCAGCAGTGACACAGGCCGCCACGAGCAGTACTTC
cdr3_aa: CASSDTGRHEQYF
d_call: .
j_call: TRBJ2-7
v_call: TRBV6-1

cdr3_nt: TGTGCCAGCAGCGTACAGGCGCCAGATACGCAGTATTTT
cdr3_aa: CASSVQAPDTQYF
d_call: .
j_call: TRBJ2-3
v_call: TRBV7-9

cdr3_nt: TGTGCCAGCTCACCAATCCAGGGGGCGACTAGCTTC
cdr3_aa: CASSPIQGATSF
d_call: TRBD1
j_call: TRBJ2-7
v_call: TRBV18

cdr3_nt: TGTGCCAGCAGTTCACAGGGGGGAAGACAAGAGACCCAGTACTTC
cdr3_aa: CASSSQGGRQETQYF
d_call: TRBD1
j_call: TRBJ2-5
v_call: TRBV2

cdr3_nt: TGCGCCAGCAGCTTCGGGACAGCTGACCCTGAGCCCCAGCATTTT
cdr3_aa: CASSFGTADPEPQHF
d_call: TRBD1
j_call: TRBJ1-5
v_call: TRBV5-1

cdr3_nt: TGTGCCAGCAGTGAAGAATGGGGGGATGAGCAGTTCTTC
cdr3_aa: CASSEEWGDEQFF
d_call: .
j_call: TRBJ2-1
v_call: TRBV25-1

cdr3_nt: TGCGCCAGCAGCCAAGATTTTGGGGGACTCACAGATACGCAGTATTTT
cdr3_aa: CASSQDFGGLTDTQYF
d_call: .
j_call: TRBJ2-3
v_call: TRBV4-1

cdr3_nt: TGTGCCAGCAGCGTCCGGCTAGCGGGGGGAGAGACCCAGTACTTC
cdr3_aa: CASSVRLAGGETQYF
d_call: TRBD2
j_call: TRBJ2-5
v_call: TRBV5-6

cdr3_nt: TGTGCCAGCAGTTTCTTGGCCCCCGGACAGGGGGGGTACGAGCAGTACTTC
cdr3_aa: CASSFLAPGQGGYEQYF
d_call: TRBD1
j_call: TRBJ2-7
v_call: TRBV28

cdr3_nt: TGCGCCAGCAGCCAGCAGACAGGGCTAACCGGGGAGCTGTTTTTT
cdr3_aa: CASSQQTGLTGELFF
d_call: TRBD1
j_call: TRBJ2-2
v_call: TRBV5-1

cdr3_nt: TGCAGCGTGGGAGCGGGGGGGCCCTACGAGCAGTACTTC
cdr3_aa: CSVGAGGPYEQYF
d_call: TRBD2
j_call: TRBJ2-7
v_call: TRBV29-1

cdr3_nt: TGCAGCGTTGAAACAGGGGCCAACACTGAAGCTTTCTTT
cdr3_aa: CSVETGANTEAFF
d_call: TRBD1
j_call: TRBJ1-1
v_call: TRBV29-1

cdr3_nt: TGTGCCAGCAGCCCAGGGGGGTATGAGCAGTTCTTC
cdr3_aa: CASSPGGYEQFF
d_call: .
j_call: TRBJ2-1
v_call: TRBV13

cdr3_nt: TGCGCCAGCAGCTTGACAGGGTACGAGCAGTACTTC
cdr3_aa: CASSLTGYEQYF
d_call: .
j_call: TRBJ2-7
v_call: TRBV5-1